The present T cell receptor beta chain was sequenced within a study of STAT5B mutations in CD4+ large granular lymphocyte leukemia. The study, taken as a whole, reports: No patients shared main leukemic clonotypes, though about 25% appeared at low frequency elsewhere.

Turning to this clone: Its target is not known.

Sequencing was performed with immunoSEQ multiplex PCR; in TCRdb, only in-frame clones are kept and a portion is missing. Of roughly 40,000 clones in the sample, 65% to 90% were seen once. Per the germline V gene, CDR1 is SGHVS and CDR2 is FQNEAQ. V lost 1 base, J lost 0 bases, and 12 bases lay in between. This CDR3 spans 16 amino acids. The source of this sequence is a human donor in good health. V is TRBV7-8 and J is TRBJ1-2; unclear D gene. The sample was CD4+ T cells from blood buffy coats. CDR3 DNA: TGTGCCAGCAGCTTAGGAGTCACACCTACTAACTATGGCTACACCTTC. The encoded protein is CASSLGVTPTNYGYTF.